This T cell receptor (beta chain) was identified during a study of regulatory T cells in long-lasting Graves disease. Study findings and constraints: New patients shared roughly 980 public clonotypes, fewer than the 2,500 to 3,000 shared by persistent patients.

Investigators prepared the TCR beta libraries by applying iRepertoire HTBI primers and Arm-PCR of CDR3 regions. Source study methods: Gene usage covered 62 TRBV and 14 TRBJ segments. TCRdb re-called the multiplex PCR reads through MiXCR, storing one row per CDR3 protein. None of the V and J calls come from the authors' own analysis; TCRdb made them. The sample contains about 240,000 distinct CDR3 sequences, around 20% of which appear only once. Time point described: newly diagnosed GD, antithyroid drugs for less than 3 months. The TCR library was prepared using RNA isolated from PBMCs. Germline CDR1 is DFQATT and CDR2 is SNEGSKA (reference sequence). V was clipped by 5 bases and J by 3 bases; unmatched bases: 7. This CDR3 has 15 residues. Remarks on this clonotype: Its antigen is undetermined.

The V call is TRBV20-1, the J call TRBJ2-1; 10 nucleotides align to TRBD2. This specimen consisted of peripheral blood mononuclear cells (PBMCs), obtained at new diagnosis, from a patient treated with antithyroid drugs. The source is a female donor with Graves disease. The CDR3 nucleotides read TGCAGTGCTGAGACTAGCGGGCCTGACTACAATGAGCAGTTCTTC. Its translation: CSAETSGPDYNEQFF.